A selection of T cell receptor beta chains follows, all from one sample in a study of blood T cells in healthy people across ages. TCRdb re-analysed the 5' RACE reads in MiXCR, keeping a single row per CDR3 protein. The table lists approximately 1.5 million distinct CDR3 sequences, roughly 32% of them singletons. Sequenced: blood. The receptors were sampled from a woman in her twenties or thirties in good health. The CDR3 runs from the conserved cysteine through the conserved F or W.

V	J	CDR3
TRBV5-1	TRBJ2-1	CASSGTDRPDNEQFF
TRBV18	TRBJ2-1	CASSPGVGANEQFF
TRBV5-1	TRBJ2-1	CASSSLLHNEQFF
TRBV5-5	TRBJ2-5	CACSGGVGQYF
TRBV12-3/TRBV12-4	TRBJ2-7	CTSCLAASYEQYF
TRBV27	TRBJ2-5	CTSSLAVAGSEYF
TRBV20-1	TRBJ1-5	CSARDRISNQPQHF
TRBV25-1	TRBJ2-7	CAATGNSYEQYF
TRBV7-9	TRBJ2-7	CASSLSSTDLYEQYF
TRBV29-1	TRBJ2-7	CSVHGVSSYEQYF
TRBV21-1	TRBJ2-1	CASSRLAGNRSYNEQFF
TRBV6-2/TRBV6-3	TRBJ2-3	CASSPGTSGVTSTDTRYF
TRBV4-1	TRBJ1-6	CASSQERPAVGSPLHF
TRBV6-1	TRBJ1-1	CASGSGGLTEAFF
TRBV20-1	TRBJ1-3	CSARMGDTIYF
TRBV7-2	TRBJ1-6	CASSSFRTANNSPLHF
TRBV28	TRBJ2-7	CASSPRDRFYYEQYF
TRBV5-1	TRBJ2-4	CASSWGGDSKNIQYF
TRBV12-3/TRBV12-4	TRBJ1-2	CASSRRNRVEYGYTF
TRBV28	TRBJ1-1	CASHRVMNTEAFF
TRBV20-1	TRBJ1-3	CSARTGGGNTIYF
TRBV20-1	TRBJ1-5	CSARTGGTGNQPQHF
TRBV10-3	TRBJ1-6	CAISELLSSPLHF
TRBV10-1	TRBJ1-3	CASSDGNTIYF
TRBV29-1	TRBJ2-1	CSVGTGTGWNEQFF
TRBV20-1	TRBJ1-6	CSAQTGPAPGAPLHF
TRBV7-9	TRBJ1-2	CASSQQAGTGLYGYTF
TRBV5-1	TRBJ2-7	CASSPKNRDGTYEQYF
TRBV30	TRBJ2-7	CAWTRDRESEQYF
TRBV20-1	TRBJ1-5	CSASGGNQPQHF
TRBV7-2	TRBJ2-3	CASSLSPLYKDTQYF
TRBV28	TRBJ2-3	CASSLLRVQREVGDTQYF
TRBV25-1	TRBJ2-5	CASSGGETQYF
TRBV14	TRBJ2-1	CASSQEGIMRWLSSYNEQFF
TRBV6-1	TRBJ2-1	CASSEERGGRHPFF
TRBV2	TRBJ2-3	CASSTTGIRGGTDTQYF
TRBV3-1	TRBJ2-3	CASSQDKGFSTDTQYF
TRBV5-1	TRBJ2-7	CASSLATTEGYEQYF
TRBV9	TRBJ1-1	CASSGDTTTAFF
TRBV20-1	TRBJ1-2	CSAEGQCNYGYTF
TRBV29-1	TRBJ2-1	CSVDWTGTHNEQFF
TRBV27	TRBJ2-1	CATLGGYNEQFF
TRBV12-3/TRBV12-4	TRBJ1-1	CASRDRTNTEAFF
TRBV28	TRBJ2-1	CASSLKLANEQFF